This TCR beta chain was profiled in a study of T cells after yellow fever vaccination. TCRdb ran MiXCR on the 5' RACE reads and lists one entry per CDR3 protein. Among hundreds of thousands of distinct CDR3 sequences listed, about 19% were seen once. Trimming cost V 7 bases and J 2 bases, with 11 bases left between them. Germline V gene data show CDR1 as LNHDA and CDR2 as SQIVND (reference sequence). This CDR3 contains 13 residues. This receptor was obtained from a man aged 25-40 years who received the YFV17D yellow fever vaccine. The rearrangement joins TRBV19 to TRBJ1-1; D perhaps matches TRBD1 (6 bases). Sequencing was performed on PBMCs, taken 15 days after the yellow fever booster vaccination. The DNA of the CDR3 is TGTGCCAGTAAGGGGGGTGGAAACACTGAAGCTTTCTTT. It is translated as CASKGGGNTEAFF.